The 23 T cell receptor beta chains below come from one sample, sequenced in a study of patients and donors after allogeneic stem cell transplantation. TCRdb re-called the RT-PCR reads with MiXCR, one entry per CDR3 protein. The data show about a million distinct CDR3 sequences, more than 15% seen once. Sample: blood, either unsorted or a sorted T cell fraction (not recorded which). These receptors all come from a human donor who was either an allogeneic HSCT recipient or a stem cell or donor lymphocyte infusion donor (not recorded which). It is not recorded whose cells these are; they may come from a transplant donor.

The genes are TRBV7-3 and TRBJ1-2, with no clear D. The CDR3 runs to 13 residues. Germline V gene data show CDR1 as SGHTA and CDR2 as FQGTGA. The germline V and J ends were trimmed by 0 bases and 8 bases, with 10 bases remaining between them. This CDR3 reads CASSLTTGSGYTF. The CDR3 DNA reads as TGTGCCAGCAGCTTAACGACGGGGTCGGGCTACACCTTC.

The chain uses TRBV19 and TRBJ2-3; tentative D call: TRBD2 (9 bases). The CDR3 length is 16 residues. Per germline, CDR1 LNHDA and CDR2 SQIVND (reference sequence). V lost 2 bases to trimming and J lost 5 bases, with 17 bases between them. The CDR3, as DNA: TGTGCCAGTAGTATAAGGGCTAGCGGGACAGGAGATACGCAGTATTTT. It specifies CASSIRASGTGDTQYF.

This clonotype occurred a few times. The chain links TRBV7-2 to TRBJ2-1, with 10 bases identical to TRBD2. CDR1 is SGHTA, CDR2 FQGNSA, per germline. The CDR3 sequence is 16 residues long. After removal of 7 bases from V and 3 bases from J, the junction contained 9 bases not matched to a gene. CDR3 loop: CASTYLAGGLYNEQFF. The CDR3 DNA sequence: TGTGCCAGCACCTACTTAGCGGGGGGTCTCTACAATGAGCAGTTCTTC.

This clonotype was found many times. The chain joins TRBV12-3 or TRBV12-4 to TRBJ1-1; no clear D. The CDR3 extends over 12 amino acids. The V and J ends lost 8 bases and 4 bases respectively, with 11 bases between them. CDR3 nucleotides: TGTGCCAGCGATCGAGGGCTCACTGAAGCTTTCTTT. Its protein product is CASDRGLTEAFF.

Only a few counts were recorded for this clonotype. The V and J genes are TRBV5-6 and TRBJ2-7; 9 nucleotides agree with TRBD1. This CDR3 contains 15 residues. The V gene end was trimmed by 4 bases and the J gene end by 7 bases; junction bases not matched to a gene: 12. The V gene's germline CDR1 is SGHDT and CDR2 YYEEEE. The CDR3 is CASSPNSGQGAEQYF. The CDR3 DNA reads TGTGCCAGCAGCCCCAACTCGGGACAGGGAGCAGAGCAGTACTTC.

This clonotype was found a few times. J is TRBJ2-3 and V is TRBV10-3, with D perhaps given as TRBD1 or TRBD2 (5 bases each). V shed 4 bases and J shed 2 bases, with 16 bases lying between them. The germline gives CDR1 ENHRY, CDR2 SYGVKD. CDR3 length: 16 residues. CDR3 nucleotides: TGTGCCATCAGTGGGGGGACGGCCGTCTACACAGATACGCAGTATTTT. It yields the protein CAISGGTAVYTDTQYF.

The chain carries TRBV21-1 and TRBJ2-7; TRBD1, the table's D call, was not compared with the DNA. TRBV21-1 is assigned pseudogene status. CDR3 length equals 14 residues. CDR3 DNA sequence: TGTGCCAGCAGCATCGGACACTCTCTCTACGAGCAGTACTTC. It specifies CASSIGHSLYEQYF.

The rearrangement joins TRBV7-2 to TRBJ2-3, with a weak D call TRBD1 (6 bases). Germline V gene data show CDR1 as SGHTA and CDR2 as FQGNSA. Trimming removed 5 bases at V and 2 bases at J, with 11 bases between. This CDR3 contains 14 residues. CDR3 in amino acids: CASSRRDITDTQYF. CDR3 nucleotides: TGTGCCAGCAGCCGACGGGACATCACAGATACGCAGTATTTT. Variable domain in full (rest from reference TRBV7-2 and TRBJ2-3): GAGVSQSPSNKVTEKGKDVELRCDPISGHTALYWYRQSLGQGLEFLIYFQGNSAPDKSGLPSDRFSAERTGGSVSTLTIQRTQQEDSAVYLCASSRRDITDTQYFGPGTRLTVL.

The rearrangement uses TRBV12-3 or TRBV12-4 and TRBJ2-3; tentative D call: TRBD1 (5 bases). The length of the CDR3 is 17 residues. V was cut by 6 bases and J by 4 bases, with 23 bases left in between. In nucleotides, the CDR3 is TGTGCCAGCAGCTCTCGCAGGGAATTGGCCGCGGCAGATACGCAGTATTTT. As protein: CASSSRRELAAADTQYF.

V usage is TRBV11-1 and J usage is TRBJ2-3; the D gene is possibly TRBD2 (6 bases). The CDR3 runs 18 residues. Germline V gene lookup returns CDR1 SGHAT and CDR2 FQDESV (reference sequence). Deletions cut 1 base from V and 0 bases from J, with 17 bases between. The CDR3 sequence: CASSLGDWAASSTDTQYF. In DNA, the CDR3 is TGTGCCAGCAGCTTAGGGGACTGGGCGGCCTCTAGCACAGATACGCAGTATTTT.

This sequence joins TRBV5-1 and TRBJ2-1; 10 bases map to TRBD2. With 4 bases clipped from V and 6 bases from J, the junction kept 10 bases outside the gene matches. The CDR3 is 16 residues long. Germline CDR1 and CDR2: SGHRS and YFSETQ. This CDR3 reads CASSDPGLAIVNEQFF. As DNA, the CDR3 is TGCGCCAGCAGCGATCCGGGACTAGCGATCGTCAATGAGCAGTTCTTC.

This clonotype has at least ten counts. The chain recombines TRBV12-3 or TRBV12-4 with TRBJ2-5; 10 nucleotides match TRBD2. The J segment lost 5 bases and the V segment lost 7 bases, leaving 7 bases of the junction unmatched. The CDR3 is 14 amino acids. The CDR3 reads CASIGLAVGETQYF. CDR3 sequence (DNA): TGTGCCAGCATCGGACTAGCGGTCGGGGAGACCCAGTACTTC.

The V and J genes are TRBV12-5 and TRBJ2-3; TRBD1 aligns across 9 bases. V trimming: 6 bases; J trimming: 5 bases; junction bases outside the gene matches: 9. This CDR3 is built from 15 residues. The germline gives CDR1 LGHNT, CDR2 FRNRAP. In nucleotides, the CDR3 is TGTGCTAGTGGGATGGGACAGGGCCGGCTAGATACGCAGTATTTT. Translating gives CASGMGQGRLDTQYF.

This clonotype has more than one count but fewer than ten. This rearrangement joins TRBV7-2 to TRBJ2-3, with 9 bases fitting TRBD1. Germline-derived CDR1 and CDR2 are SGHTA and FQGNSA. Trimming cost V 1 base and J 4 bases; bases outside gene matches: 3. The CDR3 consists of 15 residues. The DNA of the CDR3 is TGTGCCAGCAGCTTAGAGGGACAGGGATCAGATACGCAGTATTTT. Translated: CASSLEGQGSDTQYF.

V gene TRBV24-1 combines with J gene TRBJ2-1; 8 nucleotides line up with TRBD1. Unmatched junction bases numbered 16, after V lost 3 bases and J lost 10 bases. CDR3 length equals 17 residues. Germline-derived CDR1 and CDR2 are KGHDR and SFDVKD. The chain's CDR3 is CATSDTSRQGPYREQFF. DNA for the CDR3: TGTGCCACCAGTGATACCAGCCGACAGGGGCCTTATCGAGAGCAGTTCTTC.

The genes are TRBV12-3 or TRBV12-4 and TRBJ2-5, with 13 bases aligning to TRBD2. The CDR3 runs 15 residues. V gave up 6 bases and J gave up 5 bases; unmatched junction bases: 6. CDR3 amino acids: CASSPGTSGTETQYF. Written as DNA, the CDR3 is TGTGCCAGCAGCCCAGGGACTAGCGGGACGGAGACCCAGTACTTC.

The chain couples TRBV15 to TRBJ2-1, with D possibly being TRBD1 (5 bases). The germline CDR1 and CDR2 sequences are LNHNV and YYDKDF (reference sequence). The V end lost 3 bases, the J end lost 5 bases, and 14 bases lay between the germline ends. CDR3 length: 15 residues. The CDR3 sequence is CATSRSYDSNNEQFF. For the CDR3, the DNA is TGTGCCACCAGCAGGAGTTATGACAGCAACAATGAGCAGTTCTTC.

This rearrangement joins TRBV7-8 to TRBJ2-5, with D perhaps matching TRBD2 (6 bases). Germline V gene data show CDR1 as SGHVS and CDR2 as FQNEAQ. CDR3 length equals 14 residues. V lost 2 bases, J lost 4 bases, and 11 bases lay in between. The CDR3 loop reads CASSLLGGGETQYF. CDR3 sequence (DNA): TGTGCCAGCAGCTTACTCGGGGGAGGAGAGACCCAGTACTTC.

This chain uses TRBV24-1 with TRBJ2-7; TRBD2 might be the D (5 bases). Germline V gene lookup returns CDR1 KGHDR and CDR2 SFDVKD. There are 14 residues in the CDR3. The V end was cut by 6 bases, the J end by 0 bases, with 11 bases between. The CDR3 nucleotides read TGTGCCACCAGTAACCCGGGGAACTCCTACGAGCAGTACTTC. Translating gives CATSNPGNSYEQYF.

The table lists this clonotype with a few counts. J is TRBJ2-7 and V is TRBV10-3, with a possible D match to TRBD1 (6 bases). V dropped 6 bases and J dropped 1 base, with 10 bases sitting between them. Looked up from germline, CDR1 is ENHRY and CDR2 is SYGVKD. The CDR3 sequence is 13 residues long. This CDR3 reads CAIRAGESYEQYF. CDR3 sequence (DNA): TGTGCCATCAGGGCAGGGGAGTCCTACGAGCAGTACTTC.

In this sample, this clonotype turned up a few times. CDR3 in DNA: TGTGCCACCAATACCCTACTGTTGGGGAGCTCCTACAATGAGCAGTTCTTC. Translated: CATNTLLLGSSYNEQFF. This chain joins TRBV15 and TRBJ2-1; D is perhaps TRBD2 (5 bases). Deletions cut 7 bases from V and 0 bases from J, with 19 bases between. There are 17 residues in the CDR3. Germline CDR1 reads LNHNV; CDR2 reads YYDKDF (reference sequence). Combining the CDR3 with reference TRBV15 and TRBJ2-1 gives the whole variable domain DAMVIQNPRYQVTQFGKPVTLSCSQTLNHNVMYWYQQKSSQAPKLLFHYYDKDFNNEADTPDNFQSRRPNTSFCFLDIRSPGLGDTAMYLCATNTLLLGSSYNEQFFGPGTRLTVL.

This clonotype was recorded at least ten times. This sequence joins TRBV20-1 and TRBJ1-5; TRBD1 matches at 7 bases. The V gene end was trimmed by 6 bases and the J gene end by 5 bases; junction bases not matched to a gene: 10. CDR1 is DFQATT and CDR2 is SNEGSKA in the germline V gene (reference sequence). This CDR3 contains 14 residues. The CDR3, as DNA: TGCAGTGCAGGAGGGGGCCTCAGGGATCAGCCCCAGCATTTT. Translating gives CSAGGGLRDQPQHF.

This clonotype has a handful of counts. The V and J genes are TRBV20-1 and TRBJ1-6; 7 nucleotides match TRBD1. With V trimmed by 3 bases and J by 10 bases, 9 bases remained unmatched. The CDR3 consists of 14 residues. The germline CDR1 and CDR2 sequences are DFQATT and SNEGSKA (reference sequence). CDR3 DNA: TGCAGTGCTAGTCTGACAGGGAGAGGCTCACCCCTCCACTTT. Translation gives CSASLTGRGSPLHF.